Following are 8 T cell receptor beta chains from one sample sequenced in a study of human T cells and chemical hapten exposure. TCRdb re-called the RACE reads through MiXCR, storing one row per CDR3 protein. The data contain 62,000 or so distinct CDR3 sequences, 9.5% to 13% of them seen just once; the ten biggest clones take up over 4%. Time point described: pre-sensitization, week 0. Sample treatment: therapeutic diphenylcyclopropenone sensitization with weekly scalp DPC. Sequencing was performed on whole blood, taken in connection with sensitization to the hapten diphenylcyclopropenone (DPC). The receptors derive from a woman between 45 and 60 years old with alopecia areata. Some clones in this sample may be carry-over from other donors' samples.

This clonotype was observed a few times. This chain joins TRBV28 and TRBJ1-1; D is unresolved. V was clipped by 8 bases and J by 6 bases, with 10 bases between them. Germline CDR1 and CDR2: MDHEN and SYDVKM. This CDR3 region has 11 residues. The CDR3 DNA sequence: TGTGCCAGCTGGAAATCACCTGAAGCTTTCTTT. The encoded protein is CASWKSPEAFF.

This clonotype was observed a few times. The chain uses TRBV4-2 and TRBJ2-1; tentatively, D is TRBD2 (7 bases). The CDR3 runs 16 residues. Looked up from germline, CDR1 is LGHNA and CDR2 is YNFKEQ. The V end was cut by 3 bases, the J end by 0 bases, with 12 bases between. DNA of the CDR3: TGTGCCAGCAGCCAGGGGGGGCCCGACTCCTACAATGAGCAGTTCTTC. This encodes CASSQGGPDSYNEQFF.

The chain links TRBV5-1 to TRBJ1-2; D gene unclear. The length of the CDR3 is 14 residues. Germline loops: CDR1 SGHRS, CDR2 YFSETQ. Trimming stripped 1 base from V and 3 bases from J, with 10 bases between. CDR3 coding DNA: TGCGCCAGCAGCTTGCGAAGGGCGGACTATGGCTACACCTTC. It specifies CASSLRRADYGYTF.

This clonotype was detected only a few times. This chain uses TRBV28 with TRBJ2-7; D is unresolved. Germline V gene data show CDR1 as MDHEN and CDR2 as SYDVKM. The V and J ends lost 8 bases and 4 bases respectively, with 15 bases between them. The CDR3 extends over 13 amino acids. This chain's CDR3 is CASGLRGKYEQYF. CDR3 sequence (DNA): TGTGCCAGCGGTCTACGTGGGAAGTACGAGCAGTACTTC.

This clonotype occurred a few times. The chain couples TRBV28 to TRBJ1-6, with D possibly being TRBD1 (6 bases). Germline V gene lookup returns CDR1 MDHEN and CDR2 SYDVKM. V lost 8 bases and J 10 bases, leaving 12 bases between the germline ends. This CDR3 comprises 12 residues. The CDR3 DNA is TGTGCCAGCCGCAGAGGGGGATCACCCCTCCACTTT. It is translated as CASRRGGSPLHF.

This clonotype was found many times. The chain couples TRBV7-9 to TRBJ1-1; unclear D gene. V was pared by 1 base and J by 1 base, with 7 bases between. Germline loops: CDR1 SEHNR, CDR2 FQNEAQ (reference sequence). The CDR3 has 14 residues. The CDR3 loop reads CASSLVAANTEAFF. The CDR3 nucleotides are TGTGCCAGCAGCTTAGTGGCGGCGAACACTGAAGCTTTCTTT.

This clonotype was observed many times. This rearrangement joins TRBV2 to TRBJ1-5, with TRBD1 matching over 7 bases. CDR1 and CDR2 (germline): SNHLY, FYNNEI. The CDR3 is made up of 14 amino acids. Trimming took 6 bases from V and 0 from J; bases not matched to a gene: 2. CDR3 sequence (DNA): TGTGCCAGCAGCGGGACAGATAGCAATCAGCCCCAGCATTTT. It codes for CASSGTDSNQPQHF.

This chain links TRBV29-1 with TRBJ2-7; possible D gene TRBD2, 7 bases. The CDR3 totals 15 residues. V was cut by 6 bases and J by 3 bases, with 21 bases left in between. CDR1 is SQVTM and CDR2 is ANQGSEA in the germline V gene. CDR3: CSVLPTGRELYEQYF. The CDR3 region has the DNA TGCAGCGTACTCCCAACAGGGAGGGAACTCTACGAGCAGTACTTC.